This TCR beta chain was found in a study of blood T cell repertoires in COVID-19. Across the whole study: The study drew acute and convalescent COVID-19 samples from the United States, Italy and Spain. Sample material is recorded as cDNA or gDNA derived from T cells, B-cell-depleted T cells, or PBMCs.

Per the original data handling: Using reference gene primer amplification, nucleated cell counts were estimated. Only in-frame clones appear in the TCRdb table, and some are missing; sequencing was by immunoSEQ multiplex PCR. That table supplies the V and J calls and clone size; D and trimming were determined from the DNA. The data show 40,000 to 45,000 clones, 80% to 90% seen once. The V end was cut by 2 bases, the J end by 2 bases, with 9 bases between. This CDR3 has 15 residues. CDR1 MGHRA and CDR2 YSYEKL come from the germline V gene. This receptor was identified in a human donor in a cohort sampled during active COVID-19. The chain couples TRBV4-1 to TRBJ2-2; possible D gene TRBD2, 5 bases. Sequencing input: peripheral blood. The CDR3 here is CASSQPGLNTGELFF. CDR3 nucleotides: TGCGCCAGCAGCCAACCTGGACTCAACACCGGGGAGCTGTTTTTT.